Listed below are T cell receptor beta chains from one sample, sequenced in a study of response to subunit inactivated influenza vaccine. TCRdb re-derived calls from the RT-PCR reads in MiXCR, one entry per CDR3 protein. The sample comprises some 600,000 distinct CDR3 sequences, roughly 15% of which are singletons, and less than 9% rests with the top ten. Sequences were derived from PBMCs from blood, sampled 14 to 15 days before vaccination. Receptor source: a man between 50 and 59 years old who received an inactivated influenza vaccine. Each CDR3 is given with its conserved first and last residue. A D gene is named only where the DNA matches it firmly. Size tells how often a clone was seen (once, few, many) or the class of an expanded clone, and some rows leave it out.

abundance: -; d_gene: TRBD2; j_gene: TRBJ2-7; v_gene: TRBV9; CDR3nt: TGTGCCAGCAGCGTAGAGGCGGGAGGGCCGGCCGAGCAGTACTTC; CDR3aa: CASSVEAGGPAEQYF
abundance: -; d_gene: -; j_gene: TRBJ2-3; v_gene: TRBV28; CDR3nt: TGTGCCAGCAGTTCGGCACAGACAGATACGCAGTATTTT; CDR3aa: CASSSAQTDTQYF
abundance: -; d_gene: TRBD1; j_gene: TRBJ2-1; v_gene: TRBV19; CDR3nt: TGTGCCAGTGCCGGGACAGGCTACAATGAGCAGTTCTTC; CDR3aa: CASAGTGYNEQFF
abundance: few; d_gene: -; j_gene: TRBJ2-5; v_gene: TRBV10-3; CDR3nt: TGTGCCATCAGTGATTGGCGGGGAGTAGAGACCCAGTACTTC; CDR3aa: CAISDWRGVETQYF
abundance: few; d_gene: -; j_gene: TRBJ2-3; v_gene: TRBV5-1; CDR3nt: TGCGCCAGCAGCTTGTTGGCCCTTAGCACAGATACGCAGTATTTT; CDR3aa: CASSLLALSTDTQYF
abundance: -; d_gene: -; j_gene: TRBJ1-1; v_gene: TRBV3-1; CDR3nt: TGTGCCAGCAGCCAAGTAAGTACTCACAGGAACACTGAAGCTTTCTTT; CDR3aa: CASSQVSTHRNTEAFF
abundance: few; d_gene: -; j_gene: TRBJ2-5; v_gene: TRBV6-2/TRBV6-3; CDR3nt: TGTGCCAGCAGTTACTCGGAGGCCGAACAGTACTTC; CDR3aa: CASSYSEAEQYF
abundance: -; d_gene: TRBD2; j_gene: TRBJ2-3; v_gene: TRBV7-9; CDR3nt: TGTGCCAGCAGCATGACTAGCGGGGAGGCAGATACGCAGTATTTT; CDR3aa: CASSMTSGEADTQYF
abundance: once; d_gene: -; j_gene: TRBJ2-1; v_gene: TRBV11-2; CDR3nt: TGTGCCAGCAGCTTAGATGTACAGGACCTTCAAGAGACCCAGTTCTTC; CDR3aa: CASSLDVQDLQETQFF
abundance: -; d_gene: TRBD2; j_gene: TRBJ2-1; v_gene: TRBV20-1; CDR3nt: TGCAGTGCTAGAGGACTAGCGGGAGTGAGCTCCTACAATGAGCAGTTCTTC; CDR3aa: CSARGLAGVSSYNEQFF
abundance: few; d_gene: -; j_gene: TRBJ2-5; v_gene: TRBV10-3; CDR3nt: TGTGCCATCAGTGTGAGCCAAGAGACCCAGTACTTC; CDR3aa: CAISVSQETQYF
abundance: few; d_gene: -; j_gene: TRBJ1-5; v_gene: TRBV6-2/TRBV6-3; CDR3nt: TGTGCCAGCACCCCGACCATCCTTCAGCCCCAGCATTTT; CDR3aa: CASTPTILQPQHF
abundance: many; d_gene: -; j_gene: TRBJ2-1; v_gene: TRBV2; CDR3nt: TGTGCCAGCAGCGCAGGAGAGTACAATGAGCAGTTCTTC; CDR3aa: CASSAGEYNEQFF
abundance: few; d_gene: -; j_gene: TRBJ2-1; v_gene: TRBV6-2/TRBV6-3; CDR3nt: TGTGCCAGCAGTTTCTCGAGGGGGAAGAATGAGCAGTTCTTC; CDR3aa: CASSFSRGKNEQFF
abundance: many; d_gene: TRBD1; j_gene: TRBJ2-4; v_gene: TRBV2; CDR3nt: TGTGCCAGCAGACGACAGGGGTCAAACATTCAGTACTTC; CDR3aa: CASRRQGSNIQYF
abundance: few; d_gene: -; j_gene: TRBJ2-3; v_gene: TRBV7-2; CDR3nt: TGTGCCAGCAGCTTCGGGACGGGGGAAAGGACGCAGTATTTT; CDR3aa: CASSFGTGERTQYF
abundance: -; d_gene: -; j_gene: TRBJ1-3; v_gene: TRBV19; CDR3nt: TGTGCCAGTAGTAATCCGTCGACCTCTGGAAACACCATATATTTT; CDR3aa: CASSNPSTSGNTIYF
abundance: many; d_gene: TRBD1; j_gene: TRBJ2-1; v_gene: TRBV28; CDR3nt: TGTGCCAGCACTACCGGGACAGCCTCCTACAATGAGCAGTTCTTC; CDR3aa: CASTTGTASYNEQFF
abundance: -; d_gene: -; j_gene: TRBJ2-1; v_gene: TRBV20-1; CDR3nt: TGCAGTGCTAGGGGGATCGCGGGGTCCGTTGAGCAGTTCTTC; CDR3aa: CSARGIAGSVEQFF
abundance: -; d_gene: -; j_gene: TRBJ2-3; v_gene: TRBV15; CDR3nt: TGTGCCACCAGCAAAAAGACAGGCTTTCGGGCAGATACGCAGTATTTT; CDR3aa: CATSKKTGFRADTQYF